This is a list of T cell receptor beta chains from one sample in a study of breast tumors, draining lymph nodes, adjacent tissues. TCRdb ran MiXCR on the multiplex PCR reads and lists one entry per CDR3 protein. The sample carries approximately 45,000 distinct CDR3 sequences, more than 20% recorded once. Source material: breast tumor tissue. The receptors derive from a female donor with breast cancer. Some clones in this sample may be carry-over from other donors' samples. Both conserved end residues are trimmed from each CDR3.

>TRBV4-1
ASSGTGPLVEQY
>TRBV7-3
ASSSGTSLNNEQF
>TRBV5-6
ASSLAGVGEKLF
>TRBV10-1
ASREGHFPTDTQY
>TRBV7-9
ASSLAKMSAQEQQY
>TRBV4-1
ASSQEAHHSTGELF
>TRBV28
ASSLSADPWGTQY
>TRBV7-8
ASSLRDRGPSQPQH
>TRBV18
ASSRAGRTGELF
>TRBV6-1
ASTRTENTEAF
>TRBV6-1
AGSDYETSSYEQY
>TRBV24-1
ATSDVRTAQETQY
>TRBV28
ASSLSSRAGEQY
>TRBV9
ASSVSSGTRYEQY
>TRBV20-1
SARDDRTGHGYT
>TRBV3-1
ASSLRTSQGPTGELF
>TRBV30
AWSQRYEQY
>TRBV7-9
ASSLPSTALTKNIQY
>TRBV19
ASRQAYEQY
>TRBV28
ATGDPTDTQY
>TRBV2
ASSIGQYNSPLH
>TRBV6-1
ASSEVDSWRGDTQY
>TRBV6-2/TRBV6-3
ASSYRRGISYEQY
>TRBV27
ASSSNGGETQY
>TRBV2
ASSEGGYETQY
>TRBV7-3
ASSLISGGELF
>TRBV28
ASSSLAGREYNEQF
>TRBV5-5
ASSLGGGRGPYEQY
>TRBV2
ASTDDEVTFDGYT
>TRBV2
ASSEGPLYEQY
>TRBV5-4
ASSLSGSNEQY
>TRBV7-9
ASSPRGTRGIGELF
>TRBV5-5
ASSLRWWSGNTIY
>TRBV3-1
ASSRSFAQLF
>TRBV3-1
ASSRISGKQY
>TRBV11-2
ASSSDWVSYEQY
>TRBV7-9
ASSLLSGAGELF
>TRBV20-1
SAREGRGVETQY
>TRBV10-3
AISARGRRELF
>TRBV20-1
SATSPSYEQY
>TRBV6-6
ASSSRAGYGYT
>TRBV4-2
ASSPRPGTSLNEQF
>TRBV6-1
ASWTGLRNEQF
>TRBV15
ATSRDRGADRAYNSPLH
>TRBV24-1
ATSDRSYPYNEQF
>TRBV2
ASPGRASETQY
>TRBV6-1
ASSEPAYEQY
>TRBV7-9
ASSLAAGLGETQY
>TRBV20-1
SASTGTSGVNEQF
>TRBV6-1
ASSARQGAIGELF
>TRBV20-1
SARAWTSGGASDTQY
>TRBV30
AWTYPGFNQPQH
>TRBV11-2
ASSSWDRFYEQY
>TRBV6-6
ASRSAGGSNNEQF
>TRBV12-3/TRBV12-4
ASSLSLGREQY